This T cell receptor beta chain derives from a study of spatial heterogeneity in lung cancer. Findings and limits, study-wide: In tumor T cells, estimated coverage reached about 7% for alpha chains and around 13% for beta chains. Counts of expanded alpha and beta TCRs within tumors tracked the tumor nonsynonymous mutation count.

This clonotype has a count of ten or more. The target antigen is unknown. Trimming removed 0 bases at V and 0 bases at J, with 9 bases between. The CDR3 covers 16 residues. Germline assignment: CDR1 MNHNS and CDR2 SASEGT. TCRdb re-analysed the 5' RACE reads in MiXCR, keeping a single row per CDR3 protein. This sample has fewer than 20,000 distinct CDR3 sequences; 7% to 8% occur once, and the top ten carry roughly 19%. The time point is: sample taken at primary tumor resection. The chain couples TRBV6-1 to TRBJ1-5; D unclear. The origin of this receptor is a female donor with early-stage non-small cell lung cancer. Source: lung tumor tissue, taken at surgery. CDR3 nucleotides: TGTGCCAGCAGTGAAGCGTCCAGTTTTAGCAATCAGCCCCAGCATTTT. Translated, it gives CASSEASSFSNQPQHF.